This TCR beta chain was observed in a study of T cell repertoires in cytomegalovirus infection. Study background: Indicated by public TCR beta signatures were CMV infection and matching HLA type. Overall study results and limits: Adding up the frequency of public TCR beta families identified people who carried CMV plus the relevant HLA. The ex vivo response was dominated by HLA-C-restricted CMV-specific TCR beta clonotypes.

In TCRdb, the reads were re-called with MiXCR into one record per CDR3 protein. This sample has about 250,000 distinct CDR3 sequences, with around an eighth found just once. This clonotype showed up many times. The antigen is undetermined. This CDR3 contains 13 residues. Germline values: CDR1 SGHTA, CDR2 FQGNSA. Trimming took off 3 bases at V and 1 base at J, with 4 bases between the two ends. The source is a human donor in good health (CMV status not recorded). Some clones in this sample may be carry-over from other donors' samples. Sample: PBMCs. The genes are TRBV7-2 and TRBJ2-1; no reliable D call. DNA of the CDR3: TGTGCCAGCAGCTTGAGTTCCTACAATGAGCAGTTCTTC. Amino acids: CASSLSSYNEQFF.